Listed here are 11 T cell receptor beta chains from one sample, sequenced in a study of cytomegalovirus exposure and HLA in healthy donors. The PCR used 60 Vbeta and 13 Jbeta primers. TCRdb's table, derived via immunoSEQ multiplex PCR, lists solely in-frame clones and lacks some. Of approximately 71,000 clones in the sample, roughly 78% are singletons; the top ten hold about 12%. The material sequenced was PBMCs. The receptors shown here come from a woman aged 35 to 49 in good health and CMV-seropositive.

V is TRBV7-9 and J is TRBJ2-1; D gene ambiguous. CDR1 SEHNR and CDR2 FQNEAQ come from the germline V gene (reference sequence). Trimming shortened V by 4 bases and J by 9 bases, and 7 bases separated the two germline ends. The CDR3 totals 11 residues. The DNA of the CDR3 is TGTGCCAGCAGCTCGTCGGGTGAGCAGTTCTTC. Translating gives CASSSSGEQFF.

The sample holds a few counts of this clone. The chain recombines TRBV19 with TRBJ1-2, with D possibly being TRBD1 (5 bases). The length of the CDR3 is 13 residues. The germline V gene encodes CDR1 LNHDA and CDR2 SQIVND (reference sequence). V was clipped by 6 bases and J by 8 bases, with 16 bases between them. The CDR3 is CASSSTQGSGYTF. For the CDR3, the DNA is TGTGCCAGTAGCAGTACCCAGGGTTCGGGCTACACCTTC.

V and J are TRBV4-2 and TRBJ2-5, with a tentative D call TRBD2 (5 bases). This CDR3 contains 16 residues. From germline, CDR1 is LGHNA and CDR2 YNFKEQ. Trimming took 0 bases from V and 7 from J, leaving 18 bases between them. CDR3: CASSQDGASNSGTQYF. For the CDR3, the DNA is TGTGCCAGCAGCCAAGATGGCGCTAGCAATTCGGGGACCCAGTACTTC.

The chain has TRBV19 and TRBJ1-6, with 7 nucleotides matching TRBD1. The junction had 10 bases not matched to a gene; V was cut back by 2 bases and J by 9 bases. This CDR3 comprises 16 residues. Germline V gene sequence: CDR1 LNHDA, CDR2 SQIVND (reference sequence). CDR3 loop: CASSIIRGTAGSPLHF. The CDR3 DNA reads TGTGCCAGTAGTATAATTCGGGGGACAGCGGGTTCACCCCTCCACTTT.

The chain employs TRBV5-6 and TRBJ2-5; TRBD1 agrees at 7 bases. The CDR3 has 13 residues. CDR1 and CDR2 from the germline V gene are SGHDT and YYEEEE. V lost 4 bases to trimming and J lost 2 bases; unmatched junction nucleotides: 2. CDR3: CASSPTGQETQYF. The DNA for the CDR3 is TGTGCCAGCAGCCCGACAGGGCAAGAGACCCAGTACTTC.

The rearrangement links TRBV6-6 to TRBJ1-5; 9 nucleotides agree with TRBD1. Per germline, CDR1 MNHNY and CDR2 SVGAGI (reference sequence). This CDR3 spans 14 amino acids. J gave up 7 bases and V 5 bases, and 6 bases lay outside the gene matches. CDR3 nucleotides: TGTGCCAGCAGTGCACAGGGGGCTCGGCAGCCCCAGCATTTT. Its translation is CASSAQGARQPQHF.

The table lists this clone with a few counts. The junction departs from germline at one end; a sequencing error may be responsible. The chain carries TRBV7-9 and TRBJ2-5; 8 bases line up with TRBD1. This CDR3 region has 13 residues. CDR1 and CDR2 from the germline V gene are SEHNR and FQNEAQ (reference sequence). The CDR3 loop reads CSSRDRNQETQYF. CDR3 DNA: TGTTCCAGCAGGGACAGGAATCAAGAGACCCAGTACTTC.

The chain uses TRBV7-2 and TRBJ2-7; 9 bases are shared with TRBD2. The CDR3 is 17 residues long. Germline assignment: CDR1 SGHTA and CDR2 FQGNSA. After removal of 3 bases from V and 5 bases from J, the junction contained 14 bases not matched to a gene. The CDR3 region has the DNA TGTGCCAGCAGCTTCTTGGGGCCGGGACTAGCCCTACACGAGCAGTACTTC. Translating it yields CASSFLGPGLALHEQYF.

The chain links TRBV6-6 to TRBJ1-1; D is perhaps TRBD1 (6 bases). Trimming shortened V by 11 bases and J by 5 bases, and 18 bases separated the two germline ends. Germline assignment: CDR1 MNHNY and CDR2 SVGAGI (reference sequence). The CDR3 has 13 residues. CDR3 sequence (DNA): TGTGCCGCTTCCGACAGGTCGGGGACTGAAGCTTTCTTT. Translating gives CAASDRSGTEAFF.

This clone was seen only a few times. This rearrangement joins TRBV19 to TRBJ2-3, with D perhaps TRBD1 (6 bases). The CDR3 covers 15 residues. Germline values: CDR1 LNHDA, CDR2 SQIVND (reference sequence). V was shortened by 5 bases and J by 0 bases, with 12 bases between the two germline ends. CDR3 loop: CASSPDSRSTDTQYF. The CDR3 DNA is TGTGCCAGTAGTCCGGACAGCAGGAGCACAGATACGCAGTATTTT.

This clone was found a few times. The CDR3 nucleotides are TGTGCCAGCAGCCAGGAGGGCACAGATACGCAGTATTTT. It specifies CASSQEGTDTQYF. The V and J genes are TRBV2 and TRBJ2-3; maybe TRBD2 (5 bases). The CDR3 is 13 residues long. Deletions cut 6 bases from V and 1 base from J, with 8 bases between. CDR1 is SNHLY, CDR2 FYNNEI, per germline.